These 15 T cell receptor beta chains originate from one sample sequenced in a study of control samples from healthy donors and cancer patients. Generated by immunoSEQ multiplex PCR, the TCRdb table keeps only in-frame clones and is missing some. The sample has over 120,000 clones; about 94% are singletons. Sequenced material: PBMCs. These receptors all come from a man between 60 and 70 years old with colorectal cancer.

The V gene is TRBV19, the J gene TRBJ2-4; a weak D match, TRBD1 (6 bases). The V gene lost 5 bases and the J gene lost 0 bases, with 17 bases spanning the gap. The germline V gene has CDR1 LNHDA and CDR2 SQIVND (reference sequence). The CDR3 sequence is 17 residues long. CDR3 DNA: TGTGCCAGTAGTCCTCCCGGTACAGGGAAAGCCAAAAACATTCAGTACTTC. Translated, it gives CASSPPGTGKAKNIQYF.

CDR3: CASSLAGSWGYTF. CDR3 nucleotide sequence: TGTGCCAGCAGCTTAGCAGGGAGCTGGGGCTACACCTTC. This sequence joins TRBV7-2 and TRBJ1-2; D is undetermined. The CDR3 is 13 residues long. V was clipped by 0 bases and J by 8 bases, with 10 bases between them. Germline-derived CDR1 and CDR2 are SGHTA and FQGNSA. The full variable domain, completed using reference TRBV7-2 and TRBJ1-2, is GAGVSQSPSNKVTEKGKDVELRCDPISGHTALYWYRQSLGQGLEFLIYFQGNSAPDKSGLPSDRFSAERTGGSVSTLTIQRTQQEDSAVYLCASSLAGSWGYTFGSGTRLTVV.

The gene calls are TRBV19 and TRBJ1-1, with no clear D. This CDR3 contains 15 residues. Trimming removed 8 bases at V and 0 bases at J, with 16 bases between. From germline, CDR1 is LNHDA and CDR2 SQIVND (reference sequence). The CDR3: CASRGFTPMNTEAFF. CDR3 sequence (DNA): TGTGCCAGTCGCGGGTTTACTCCTATGAACACTGAAGCTTTCTTT.

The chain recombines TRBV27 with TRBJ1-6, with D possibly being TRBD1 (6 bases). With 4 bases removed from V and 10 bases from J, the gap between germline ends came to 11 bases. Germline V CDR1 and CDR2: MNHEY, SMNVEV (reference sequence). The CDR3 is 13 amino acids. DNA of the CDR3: TGTGCCAGCAGTTCCCTCCAGGGGTCACCCCTCCACTTT. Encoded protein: CASSSLQGSPLHF.

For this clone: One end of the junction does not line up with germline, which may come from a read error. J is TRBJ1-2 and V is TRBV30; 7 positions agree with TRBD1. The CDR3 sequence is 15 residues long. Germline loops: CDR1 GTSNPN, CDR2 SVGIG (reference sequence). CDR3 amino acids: CAWSSGLTGPDRPRF. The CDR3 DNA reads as TGTGCCTGGAGTTCCGGCTTGACAGGGCCTGATAGGCCGCGCTTC.

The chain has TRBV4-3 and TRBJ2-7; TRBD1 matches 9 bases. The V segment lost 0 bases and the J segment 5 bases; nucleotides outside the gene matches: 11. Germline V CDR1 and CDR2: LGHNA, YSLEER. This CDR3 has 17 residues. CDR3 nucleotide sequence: TGCGCCAGCAGCCAAGAAGACCATAGGACAGGGGCCGACGAGCAGTACTTC. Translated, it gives CASSQEDHRTGADEQYF.

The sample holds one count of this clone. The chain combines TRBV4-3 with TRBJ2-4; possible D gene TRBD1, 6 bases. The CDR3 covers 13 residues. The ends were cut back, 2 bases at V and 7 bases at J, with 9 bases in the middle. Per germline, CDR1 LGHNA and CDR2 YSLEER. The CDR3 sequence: CASSQNRENIQYF. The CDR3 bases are TGCGCCAGCAGCCAAAACAGGGAGAACATTCAGTACTTC.

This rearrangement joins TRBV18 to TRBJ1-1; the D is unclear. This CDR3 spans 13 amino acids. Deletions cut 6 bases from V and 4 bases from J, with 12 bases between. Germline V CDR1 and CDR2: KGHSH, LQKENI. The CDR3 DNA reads TGTGCCAGCTCGCTAACAGAGAGCACTGAAGCTTTCTTT. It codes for CASSLTESTEAFF.

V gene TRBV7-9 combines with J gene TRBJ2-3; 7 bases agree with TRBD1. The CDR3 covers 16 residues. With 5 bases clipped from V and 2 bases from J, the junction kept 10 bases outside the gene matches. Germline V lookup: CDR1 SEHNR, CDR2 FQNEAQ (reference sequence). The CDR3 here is CASSTRDRVYTDTQYF. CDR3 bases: TGTGCCAGCAGCACCCGGGACAGAGTTTACACAGATACGCAGTATTTT.

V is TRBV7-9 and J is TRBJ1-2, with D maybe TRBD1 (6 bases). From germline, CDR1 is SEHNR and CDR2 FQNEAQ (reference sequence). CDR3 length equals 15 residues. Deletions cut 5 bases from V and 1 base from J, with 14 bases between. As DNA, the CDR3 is TGTGCCAGCAGCGAGGCGGGACACCTTAACTATGGCTACACCTTC. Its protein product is CASSEAGHLNYGYTF.

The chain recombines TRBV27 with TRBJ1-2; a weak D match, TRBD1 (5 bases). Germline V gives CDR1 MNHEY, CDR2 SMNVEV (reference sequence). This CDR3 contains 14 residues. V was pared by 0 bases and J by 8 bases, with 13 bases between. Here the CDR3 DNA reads TGTGCCAGCAGTTTATCTTCCCTAAAGGGGGGCTACACCTTC. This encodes CASSLSSLKGGYTF.

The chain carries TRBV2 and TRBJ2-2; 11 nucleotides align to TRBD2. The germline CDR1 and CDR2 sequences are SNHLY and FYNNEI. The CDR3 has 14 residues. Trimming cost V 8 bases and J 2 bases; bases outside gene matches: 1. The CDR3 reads CASGTSGNTGELFF. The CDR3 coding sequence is TGTGCCAGCGGGACTAGCGGAAACACCGGGGAGCTGTTTTTT. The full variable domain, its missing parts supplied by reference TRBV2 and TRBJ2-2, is EPEVTQTPSHQVTQMGQEVILRCVPISNHLYFYWYRQILGQKVEFLVSFYNNEISEKSEIFDDQFSVERPDGSNFTLKIRSTKLEDSAMYFCASGTSGNTGELFFGEGSRLTVL.

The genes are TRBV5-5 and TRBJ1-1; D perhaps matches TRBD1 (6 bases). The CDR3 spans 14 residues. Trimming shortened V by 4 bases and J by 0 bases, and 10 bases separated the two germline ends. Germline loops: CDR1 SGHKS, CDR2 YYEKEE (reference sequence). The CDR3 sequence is CASSAGVMNTEAFF. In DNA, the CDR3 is TGTGCCAGCAGCGCAGGGGTCATGAACACTGAAGCTTTCTTT.

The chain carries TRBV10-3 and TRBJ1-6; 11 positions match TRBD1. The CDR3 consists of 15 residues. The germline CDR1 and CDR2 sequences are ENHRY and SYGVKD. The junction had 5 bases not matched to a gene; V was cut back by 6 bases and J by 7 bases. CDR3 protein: CAISPGQGANSPLHF. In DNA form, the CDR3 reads TGTGCCATCAGCCCCGGACAGGGGGCGAATTCACCCCTCCACTTT.

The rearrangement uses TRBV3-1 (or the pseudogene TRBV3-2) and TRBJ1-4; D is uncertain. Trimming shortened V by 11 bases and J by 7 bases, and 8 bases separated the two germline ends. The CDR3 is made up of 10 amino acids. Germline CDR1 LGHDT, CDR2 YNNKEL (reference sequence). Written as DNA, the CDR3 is TGTGCCGTATGGGGTGAAAAACTGTTTTTT. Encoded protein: CAVWGEKLFF.